This T cell receptor (beta chain) comes out of a study of cytomegalovirus exposure and HLA in healthy donors. Whole-study findings and limits: The authors considered a cluster of highly shared sequence variants likely to be a sequencing artifact. Data from an earlier analysis indicated that most TCR beta V segments were productive either about 90% or about 30% of the time.

About this clone: The antigen remains undetermined.

There were likely unrecorded immune exposures, though donors were nominally healthy when sampled. Primers for the PCR totalled 60 Vbeta and 13 Jbeta. The data were produced by immunoSEQ multiplex PCR, yet TCRdb's version contains in-frame clones alone and is incomplete. The data contain 100,000 to 140,000 clones, about 80% of them singletons. The sequencing input was PBMCs. The clonotype was recovered from a man aged 25-45 years in good health and CMV-seronegative.

The DNA of the CDR3 is TGTGCCAGCAGCCCCTCGGCGGGGGTCAGCGATACGCAGTATTTT. Residues: CASSPSAGVSDTQYF. This rearrangement joins TRBV9 to TRBJ2-3; 7 bases are a match to TRBD2. Trimming cost V 4 bases and J 6 bases; bases outside gene matches: 11. CDR1 and CDR2 (germline): SGDLS, YYNGEE. The CDR3 has 15 residues. The full variable domain, its missing parts supplied by reference TRBV9 and TRBJ2-3, is DSGVTQTPKHLITATGQRVTLRCSPRSGDLSVYWYQQSLDQGLQFLIQYYNGEERAKGNILERFSAQQFPDLHSELNLSSLELGDSALYFCASSPSAGVSDTQYFGPGTRLTVL.